The rows below give T cell receptor beta chains drawn from one sample of a study of blood T cells in healthy people across ages. Each CDR3 protein is one row after TCRdb ran MiXCR on the 5' RACE reads. This table holds 1.5 million to 2 million distinct CDR3 sequences, approximately 30% found once. The sample comprised blood. These receptors all come from a woman aged 25 to 39 in good health. The CDR3 runs from the conserved cysteine through the conserved F or W. Clone size appears in some rows only: once, few, many, or a class for an expanded clone.

clone_size,j_call,v_call,cdr3_aa
many,TRBJ2-5,TRBV7-3,CASSQNGLAVETQYF
many,TRBJ2-7,TRBV5-5,CASSFETGGYYEQYF
.,TRBJ2-3,TRBV5-1,CASSIQGGGPSPGDTQYF
few,TRBJ2-1,TRBV5-1,CASSFRRSDQDEQFF
.,TRBJ2-5,TRBV7-3,CASSTGREETRYF
.,TRBJ2-7,TRBV7-3,CASSFLGGVSIEQYF
.,TRBJ2-1,TRBV3-1,CASSYGPGSGNEQFF
.,TRBJ1-5,TRBV7-2,CASSPGSGGNQPQHF
.,TRBJ2-3,TRBV24-1,CATSDRTSGGNTDTQYF
.,TRBJ2-1,TRBV27,CASSLLPPGREQFF
many,TRBJ1-2,TRBV28,CASSLDPTGTYGYTF